The clone carrying this T cell receptor (beta chain) turned up a few times. This record belongs to a study of blood T cells in healthy people across ages. The germline gives CDR1 MNHEY, CDR2 SVGAGI. The CDR3 has 16 amino acids. The V end lost 5 bases, the J end lost 8 bases, and 22 bases lay between the germline ends. Per sample, extraction of total RNA gave at least 5 micrograms in every case. A J-beta primer mix and a sample-barcoded 5' primer were used in a second PCR of roughly 6 to 11 cycles. A single record per CDR3 protein comes from TCRdb applying MiXCR to the 5' RACE reads. The sample carries over 1.5 million distinct CDR3 sequences, around half recorded once.

Sequencing used blood. This chain uses TRBV6-5 with TRBJ2-1; D may be TRBD2 (6 bases). The receptor's source is a woman between 35 and 50 years old in good health. CDR3 coding DNA: TGTGCCAGCAGTCAGGACCCGAGCGGGCGGATTTATGAGCAGTTCTTC. Encoded protein: CASSQDPSGRIYEQFF.